These 11 T cell receptor beta chains were all obtained from the same sample, sequenced in a study of response to subunit inactivated influenza vaccine. TCRdb used MiXCR to reprocess the RT-PCR reads, holding one entry per CDR3 protein. The sample has 530,000 or so distinct CDR3 sequences, over 25% seen once. This specimen consisted of CD4+ T cells sorted from PBMCs, obtained 4 to 6 days after vaccination. The receptors shown here come from a man aged 50-60 years who received an inactivated influenza vaccine.

This clonotype has only a few counts. The DNA of the CDR3 is TGTGCCAGCAGTTTAGTTGCGGGAGCTGTAGAGACCCAGTACTTC. Translating it yields CASSLVAGAVETQYF. The J gene is TRBJ2-5, the V gene TRBV28; 7 bases fit TRBD2. Germline loops: CDR1 MDHEN, CDR2 SYDVKM. The J segment lost 4 bases and the V segment lost 2 bases, leaving 7 bases of the junction unmatched. CDR3 length: 15 residues.

This clonotype has at least ten counts. The chain carries TRBV5-1 and TRBJ2-1; 9 positions agree with TRBD1. Germline loops: CDR1 SGHRS, CDR2 YFSETQ. This CDR3 contains 15 residues. V lost 3 bases, J lost 5 bases, and 6 bases stayed unmatched. The CDR3 DNA sequence: TGCGCCAGCAGCTGGGCACAGGGGGCCAACAATGAGCAGTTCTTC. Translation gives CASSWAQGANNEQFF.

This clonotype has only a few counts. This sequence joins TRBV20-1 and TRBJ1-1; D possibly corresponds to TRBD1 (5 bases). Trimming pared 0 bases from V and 2 bases from J, leaving 13 bases between. Germline CDR1 reads DFQATT; CDR2 reads SNEGSKA (reference sequence). The CDR3 loop spans 15 amino acids. DNA for the CDR3: TGCAGTGCTAGAGATCTACGAGGGGTTAACACTGAAGCTTTCTTT. It is translated as CSARDLRGVNTEAFF.

This clonotype was found a few times. The chain recombines TRBV24-1 with TRBJ2-7; weak D call: TRBD1 (5 bases). The V gene's germline CDR1 is KGHDR and CDR2 SFDVKD. The length of the CDR3 is 11 residues. The germline V and J ends were trimmed by 4 bases and 13 bases, with 13 bases remaining between them. The CDR3 DNA is TGTGCCACCAGTGAAGGGGCTAAAACCTACTTC. The encoded protein is CATSEGAKTYF.

In this sample, this clonotype turned up many times. The chain combines TRBV5-1 with TRBJ2-5; unclear D gene. The CDR3 is 12 residues long. Between the trimmed V and J ends, which lost 4 bases and 2 bases, there was a span of 6 bases. Germline CDR1 reads SGHRS; CDR2 reads YFSETQ. DNA for the CDR3: TGCGCCAGCAGCGAGCTACAAGAGACCCAGTACTTC. Amino acid sequence: CASSELQETQYF.

The chain combines TRBV6-5 with TRBJ2-7, with a possible D match to TRBD1 (6 bases). With 0 bases removed from V and 3 bases from J, the gap between germline ends came to 15 bases. In germline, CDR1 is MNHEY, CDR2 SVGAGI. This CDR3 region has 16 residues. The DNA for the CDR3 is TGTGCCAGCAGTTACTCGCGGACAGACTTCGGCTACGAGCAGTACTTC. It translates to CASSYSRTDFGYEQYF.

J is TRBJ2-1 and V is TRBV7-2, with 7 bases that match TRBD2. V shed 1 base, J shed 5 bases, and the junction held 8 bases outside the gene matches. CDR1 and CDR2 (germline): SGHTA, FQGNSA. This CDR3 contains 16 residues. CDR3 protein: CASSLGVAGGDNEQFF. The CDR3 coding sequence is TGTGCCAGCAGCTTAGGGGTAGCGGGCGGGGACAATGAGCAGTTCTTC.

This clonotype was detected a few times. This rearrangement joins TRBV7-2 to TRBJ1-4; TRBD1 might be the D (5 bases). V lost 0 bases to trimming and J lost 8 bases, with 10 bases between them. CDR1 is SGHTA and CDR2 is FQGNSA in the germline V gene. The CDR3 is 14 residues long. For the CDR3, the DNA is TGTGCCAGCAGCTTAGCGCTAAGGGGCGAAAAACTGTTTTTT. This gives the protein CASSLALRGEKLFF.

This chain uses TRBV12-3 or TRBV12-4 with TRBJ1-5; D might be TRBD1 (5 bases). This CDR3 region has 16 residues. V was clipped by 3 bases and J by 3 bases, with 15 bases between them. The CDR3 loop is CASSFRGGGINQPQHF. DNA for the CDR3: TGTGCCAGCAGTTTCCGTGGGGGAGGGATCAATCAGCCCCAGCATTTT.

This chain uses TRBV6-2 or TRBV6-3 with TRBJ2-7; TRBD1 aligns across 7 bases. CDR1 and CDR2 (germline): MNHEY, SVGEGT. CDR3 length equals 14 residues. V lost 7 bases, J lost 1 base, and 7 bases stayed unmatched. CDR3 sequence: CASILGTASYEQYF. The CDR3 DNA sequence: TGTGCCAGCATCCTCGGGACAGCATCCTACGAGCAGTACTTC.

The genes are TRBV13 and TRBJ1-3; D gene uncertain. The CDR3 contains 16 residues. Germline V gene data show CDR1 as PRHDT and CDR2 as FYEKMQ (reference sequence). V was cut by 0 bases and J by 0 bases, with 9 bases left in between. CDR3: CASSLGGTRSGNTIYF. DNA for the CDR3: TGTGCCAGCAGCTTAGGGGGCACGCGCTCTGGAAACACCATATATTTT.